Detailed here is one TCR beta chain. What it binds is not known. The protocol was immunoSEQ multiplex PCR, while the TCRdb copy is restricted to in-frame clones and leaves out a portion. The data contain tens of thousands of clones, more than 70% of them seen just once; the ten biggest clones take up 0.6% to 0.85%. This entry belongs to a study of OX40 agonist ivuxolimab in advanced cancers. Study-wide context: Treatment of patients was with ivuxolimab, an agonistic anti-OX40 (CD134) antibody. Study-wide results and caveats: On average, CD8+ T cells showed a greater number of expanded clones than CD4+. Some patients without response likewise showed low normalized clonal expansion.

Exclusion applied to patients with autoimmune disease history or systemic immunosuppression. V lost 4 bases, J lost 6 bases, and 24 bases lay in between. Per germline, CDR1 LNHDA and CDR2 SQIVND (reference sequence). The CDR3 sequence is 17 residues long. V and J are TRBV19 and TRBJ1-1; no clear D. The clonotype originates from an adult with an advanced solid tumor such as melanoma, head and neck, liver or kidney cancer. The source material was CD4+ or CD8+ T cells sorted from blood, sampled in a trial of the OX40 agonist ivuxolimab. The CDR3 spells CASSRAPGRAERPEAFF. In nucleotides, the CDR3 is TGTGCCAGTAGTAGAGCCCCCGGGAGGGCAGAAAGACCTGAAGCTTTCTTT. The full variable domain, in which reference TRBV19 and TRBJ1-1 provide the parts outside the CDR3, is DGGITQSPKYLFRKEGQNVTLSCEQNLNHDAMYWYRQDPGQGLRLIYYSQIVNDFQKGDIAEGYSVSREKKESFPLTVTSAQKNPTAFYLCASSRAPGRAERPEAFFGQGTRLTVV.